These T cell receptor beta chains were read from a single sample in a study of cytomegalovirus exposure and HLA in healthy donors. Assay used: immunoSEQ multiplex PCR; TCRdb lists only in-frame clones, some missing. Among roughly 120,000 clones listed, around two thirds were seen once. Material for sequencing was PBMCs. The receptors were sampled from a man aged 60 to 69 in good health and CMV-seropositive. Both conserved end residues are part of each CDR3. The D gene is left open where the match is weak. Some rows mark clone size as missing; the rest say once, few, many or name a class of expanded clone.

V gene	clone size	J gene	D gene	CDR3 DNA	CDR3 protein
TRBV4-1	.	TRBJ1-4	.	TGCGCCAGCAGCCAAGTTCAGAGGCTAGTTAATGAAAAACTGTTTTTT	CASSQVQRLVNEKLFF
TRBV2	.	TRBJ1-2	TRBD1	TGTGCCAGCAGCGTCGCCGGGACAGCCTATGGCTACACCTTC	CASSVAGTAYGYTF
TRBV18	.	TRBJ1-2	TRBD1	TGTGCCAGCTCACCGCGGACAGGGTTCGACTATGGCTACACCTTC	CASSPRTGFDYGYTF
TRBV5-1	.	TRBJ2-1	.	TGCGCCAGCAGCTTGGGCCCAGAAAACAATGAGCAGTTCTTC	CASSLGPENNEQFF
TRBV6-6	few	TRBJ1-6	.	TGTGCCAGCAGTTACTCCCAGGTCTATTCACCCCTCCACTTT	CASSYSQVYSPLHF
TRBV28	once	TRBJ1-2	.	TGTGCCAGCAGTCCGAGAGACTTTCCAGCTAACTATGGCTACACCTTC	CASSPRDFPANYGYTF
TRBV9	few	TRBJ1-1	TRBD1	TGTGCCAGCAGCGCTACAGGGGTTATGAACACTGAAGCTTTCTTT	CASSATGVMNTEAFF
TRBV9	.	TRBJ2-1	TRBD1	TGTGCCAGCAGCGTAGGGTTGAGGTGGACAGGGGGTGGCAATGAGCAGTTCTTC	CASSVGLRWTGGGNEQFF
TRBV5-1	.	TRBJ1-1	.	TGCGCCAGCAGCTTGGATCGGGGGGCGGGCACTGAAGCTTTCTTT	CASSLDRGAGTEAFF
TRBV14	.	TRBJ2-7	TRBD2	TGTGCCAGCAGCCAAGATTCCGGGACTAGCGGGGTCTACGAGCAGTACTTC	CASSQDSGTSGVYEQYF
TRBV5-1	.	TRBJ2-7	.	TGCGCCAGCAGCTTCACAGGGGAGGCCTACGAGCAGTACTTC	CASSFTGEAYEQYF
TRBV5-6	once	TRBJ2-7	TRBD2	TGTGCCAGCAGTATAGGAGGTGCGGGGGGTCCCTACGAGCAGTACTTC	CASSIGGAGGPYEQYF
TRBV9	.	TRBJ2-5	.	TGTGCCAGCAGCGCGGGCTTTCTGAGCGGAATCCAAGAGACCCAGTACTTC	CASSAGFLSGIQETQYF
TRBV7-9	.	TRBJ1-1	.	TGTTCCAGCAGCTTCACCATGGACACCGGGGAAGCTTTCTTT	CSSSFTMDTGEAFF
TRBV27	.	TRBJ2-7	.	TGTGCCAGCAGTTCAGGAAGCCCCTACGAGCAGTACTTC	CASSSGSPYEQYF
TRBV28	.	TRBJ2-4	.	TGTGCCAGCAGTCACCCTACGGTACACATTCAGTACTTC	CASSHPTVHIQYF
TRBV7-8	.	TRBJ1-1	TRBD1	TGTGCCAGCAGCTTAATAGGGGGCCACACTGAAGCTTTCTTT	CASSLIGGHTEAFF
TRBV28	.	TRBJ1-3	.	TGTGCCAGCAGTTTGCCAGGAAGTGGAAACACCATATATTTT	CASSLPGSGNTIYF
TRBV7-9	.	TRBJ2-7	TRBD2	TGTGCCAGCAGCTTAGCGCGGGGGGATGGGTACGAGCAGTACTTC	CASSLARGDGYEQYF
TRBV5-1	.	TRBJ2-5	TRBD2	TGCGCCAGCAGCTTGGGGCTAGCGGGGGTTGCCAGCCAAGAGACCCAGTACTTC	CASSLGLAGVASQETQYF
TRBV6-5	.	TRBJ2-7	.	TGTGCCAGCAGTAAAACCGGCGAGCAGTACTTC	CASSKTGEQYF
TRBV27	.	TRBJ2-7	TRBD1	TGTGCCAGCAGAAATACTAAGGACAGGTTAGCCTACGAGCAGTACTTC	CASRNTKDRLAYEQYF
TRBV21-1	.	TRBJ1-3	.	TGTGCCAGCAGCAAAAATTCAACAGGGCGTGCAGGAAACACCATATATTTT	CASSKNSTGRAGNTIYF
TRBV6-1	few	TRBJ1-6	TRBD1	TGTGCCAGCAGAAGGGACAGGACCTATAATTCACCCCTCCACTTT	CASRRDRTYNSPLHF
TRBV25-1	.	TRBJ1-5	TRBD1	TGTGCCAGCGCTGACGACAGGGTCGGGAATCAGCCCCAGCATTTT	CASADDRVGNQPQHF
TRBV4-1	once	TRBJ2-7	TRBD1	TGCGCCAGCAGCCACCTAACCGCCGGGACAGGGGCCCACTACGAGCAGTACTTC	CASSHLTAGTGAHYEQYF
TRBV7-3	.	TRBJ1-2	TRBD1	TGTGCCAGCAGCCCGCAGACAGGGGGTGGCTACACCTTC	CASSPQTGGGYTF
TRBV2	.	TRBJ2-3	.	TGTGCCAGCAGATTGAGGTCTAGCACAGATACGCAGTATTTT	CASRLRSSTDTQYF
TRBV28	.	TRBJ2-1	.	TGTGCCAGCAAGGAGGGGGCTCAGCAGTTCTTC	CASKEGAQQFF
TRBV6-6	.	TRBJ2-7	TRBD2	TGTGCCAGCAGTAGAGTCTTGAGCGGGGGGTCAGACGAGCAGTACTTC	CASSRVLSGGSDEQYF
TRBV29-1	.	TRBJ2-5	TRBD2	TGCAGCGTTGGTGGCGGGGGGGCCAGGGAGACCCAGTACTTC	CSVGGGGARETQYF
TRBV28	.	TRBJ2-2	.	TGTGCCAGCAGCACAGGGAATTTGAATACCGGGGAGCTGTTTTTT	CASSTGNLNTGELFF
TRBV5-1	few	TRBJ1-2	TRBD1	TGCGCCAGCAGCTCCGGGACAGGGGGCGACTATGGCTACACCTTC	CASSSGTGGDYGYTF
TRBV9	few	TRBJ1-3	TRBD1	TGTGCCAGCAGCGGACCACAGGGGCCGGGGGACACCATATATTTT	CASSGPQGPGDTIYF
TRBV30	.	TRBJ1-1	.	TGTGCCTGGATATGGAACACTGAAGCTTTCTTT	CAWIWNTEAFF
TRBV30	.	TRBJ1-1	.	TGTGCCTGGAGTGTACGGTTCGAAGCTGAAGCTTTCTTT	CAWSVRFEAEAFF
TRBV5-1	.	TRBJ1-3	.	TGCGCCAGCAGCTTACAGGGTGGCGGTCTAACTGGAAACACCATATATTTT	CASSLQGGGLTGNTIYF
TRBV2	.	TRBJ2-5	TRBD2	TGTGCCAGCAGTGAAAGTCGGGGGGGCGGGGAGACCCAGTACTTC	CASSESRGGGETQYF
TRBV27	.	TRBJ1-6	TRBD1	TGTGCCAGCAGTTTACACCAGAGGGGGCCTGGCGATTCACCCCTCCACTTT	CASSLHQRGPGDSPLHF
TRBV7-3	.	TRBJ2-5	TRBD2	TGTGCCAGCAGGAATACAGCGGGGGATGAGACCCAGTACTTC	CASRNTAGDETQYF
TRBV7-3	.	TRBJ2-1	TRBD2	TGTGCCAGCAGCTTTAGCGGGGGTGGTTTGAATGAGCAGTTCTTC	CASSFSGGGLNEQFF
TRBV29-1	.	TRBJ2-3	.	TGCAGCTCGGCCATAGGGACTGGCACAGATACGCAGTATTTT	CSSAIGTGTDTQYF
TRBV28	.	TRBJ1-2	TRBD1	TGTGCCAGCAGTTGGTTGGGTCGCCGGGACAGGGGTGGCTACACCTTC	CASSWLGRRDRGGYTF
TRBV6-1	.	TRBJ1-1	TRBD1	TGTGCCAGCAGTGAAAGGGGGCGAAGAACTGAAGCTTTCTTT	CASSERGRRTEAFF
TRBV5-1	few	TRBJ1-5	TRBD1	TGTGCCAGCAGCCGCAGAGGGACAGCTCGACGGCCCCAGCATTTT	CASSRRGTARRPQHF
TRBV6-5	few	TRBJ1-1	.	TGTGCCAGCAGCTCTACTGGGGGGGAGAATGAAGCTTTCTTT	CASSSTGGENEAFF
TRBV29-1	.	TRBJ2-1	.	TGCAGCGTTGAAGAAGACAGCTCCTACAATGAGCAGTTCTTC	CSVEEDSSYNEQFF
TRBV21-1	.	TRBJ2-3	.	TGTGCCAGCAGCAAAGATATGAGCGGGGGGATCAGAGATACGCAGTATTTT	CASSKDMSGGIRDTQYF